A selection of T cell receptor beta chains follows, all from one sample in a study of T-cell memory formation after mild COVID-19. Using its own MiXCR run on the 5' RACE reads, TCRdb lists one record per CDR3 protein. The table records approximately 65,000 distinct CDR3 sequences, around 17% of them present only once. Material: PBMCs or a T cell subset sorted from them (not recorded which). The receptor set was obtained from an adult woman who had mild COVID-19 (a few samples of this study predate the infection). Cell type and time point are not known. The conserved cysteine and the conserved F or W are not part of the CDR3 here.

v_gene	j_gene	CDR3aa
TRBV29-1	TRBJ1-2	SVFVPDRGREWRYT
TRBV27	TRBJ2-1	ASSLSPRESSYNEQF
TRBV4-3	TRBJ1-1	ASSQDTGRGTEAF
TRBV3-1	TRBJ2-2	ASSHRGVNSGELF
TRBV3-1	TRBJ1-6	ASSQEGTAYGSPLH
TRBV27	TRBJ2-1	ASSLNSGGPLEQF
TRBV4-1	TRBJ2-7	ASSQGPGNGYEQY
TRBV9	TRBJ2-5	ASSVTDQETQY
TRBV4-1	TRBJ2-7	ASSQERNRAPLYEQY
TRBV7-8	TRBJ2-1	ASSLWTSGINEQF
TRBV6-5	TRBJ1-1	ASSYEGLNTEAF
TRBV29-1	TRBJ2-7	SVQDQGSSYEQY
TRBV27	TRBJ1-5	ASSYTGGGQPQH
TRBV5-4	TRBJ1-1	ASSYTENTEAF
TRBV24-1	TRBJ2-3	ATGGLAGGTDTQY
TRBV19	TRBJ2-6	ASSGPLTGANVLT